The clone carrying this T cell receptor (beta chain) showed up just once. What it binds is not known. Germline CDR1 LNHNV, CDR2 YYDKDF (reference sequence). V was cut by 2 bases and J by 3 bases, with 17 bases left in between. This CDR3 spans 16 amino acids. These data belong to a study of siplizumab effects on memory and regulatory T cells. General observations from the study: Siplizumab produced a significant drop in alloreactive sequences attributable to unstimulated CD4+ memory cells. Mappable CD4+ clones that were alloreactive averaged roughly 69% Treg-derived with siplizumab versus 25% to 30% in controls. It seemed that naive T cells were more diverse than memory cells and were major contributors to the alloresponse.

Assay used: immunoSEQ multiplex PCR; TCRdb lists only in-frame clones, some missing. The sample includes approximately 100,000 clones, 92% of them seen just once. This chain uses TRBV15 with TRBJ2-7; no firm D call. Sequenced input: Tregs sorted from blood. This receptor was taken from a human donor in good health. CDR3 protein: CATSRHDQFLRYEQYF. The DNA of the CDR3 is TGTGCCACCAGCAGACACGACCAATTCCTACGCTACGAGCAGTACTTC.